This T cell receptor (beta chain) was identified during a study of OX40 agonist ivuxolimab in advanced cancers. Regarding the complete study: Ivuxolimab was an agonistic, fully human IgG2 monoclonal antibody directed against OX40 (CD134), a costimulatory receptor. Intravenous ivuxolimab was administered to patients every 2 weeks at six dose levels: 0.01, 0.1, 0.3, 1.5, 3 and 10 mg/kg. Among the 50 to 55 dose-escalation patients, around 19 had hepatocellular carcinoma, 15 melanoma, 9 renal cell carcinoma and 9 head and neck cancer. The paper describes the monotherapy dose-escalation part (N of about 52 patients) of the phase I trial of ivuxolimab. In the dose-escalation cohort, around four fifths of patients were male, and the mean age was roughly 56 years with a range of 23 to 79. Patients were allowed to have had prior anti-PD-1, anti-PD-L1 or anti-CTLA-4 therapy, and 40% to 45% of the dose-escalation patients had been treated with checkpoint inhibitors. Three dose-escalation patients achieved partial responses, one with hepatocellular carcinoma and two with cutaneous melanoma. The point of sequencing TCRbeta in the periphery was to test whether ivuxolimab changed TCR sequence diversity and drove clonal T-cell expansion.

CDR1 and CDR2 are read off the germline V gene as SGHTA and FQGNSA. The germline ends are 5 bases apart after V is trimmed by 1 base and J by 7 bases. Taken from cysteine to phenylalanine, the CDR3 has 11 residues. Just the 33-base CDR3 DNA is kept, in frame starting at base 1. Genomic DNA was extracted from sorted cells for sequencing of the TCRbeta CDR3 region. The immunoSEQ Assay was used to sequence the TCRbeta CDR3 regions. TCRdb retrieved this table from immuneACCESS and kept in-frame rearrangements only. Not all clones are present; in checked studies, unresolved V genes account for under half, and no reason is known for the remainder. The sample includes about 45,000 clones, with roughly 90% observed a single time. About a sixth of the sample rests with the top ten. Patients with autoimmune disease history or receiving systemic immunosuppression were excluded from the trial. In every dose cohort, peripheral blood was drawn for TCR sequencing at baseline, cycle 4 day 1, and cycle 7 day 1. Samples came from an open-label, multicenter, first-in-human phase I dose-escalation trial of ivuxolimab. Adults with locally advanced or metastatic melanoma, renal cell carcinoma, hepatocellular carcinoma or head and neck squamous cell carcinoma were enrolled in the trial. Before TCR sequencing, CD4+ T cells and CD8+ T cells from peripheral blood were sorted into separate populations.

This clone is regarded as medium-sized (0.01 to 0.1%). Its antigen target is currently unknown. Base qualities are not provided; no much larger clone lies one nucleotide away. Paper-wide results and their limitations: In the 0.1-3.0 mg/kg groups, partial responders were among the patients with the lowest normalized peripheral clonal expansion, particularly in CD8+ T cells. The antigen specificity of the clonally expanded peripheral T cells was not determined. After ivuxolimab, CD8+ T cells had more expanded clones than CD4+ T cells on average. At doses from 0.1 to 3.0 mg/kg, clonal expansion was seen in both CD4+ and CD8+ blood T cells between baseline and week 6. Low levels of normalized T-cell clonal expansion were also seen in some patients who did not respond.

Rearrangement joined TRBV7-2 to TRBJ2-7; no D segment can be confidently identified. The material sequenced was CD4+ or CD8+ T cells sorted from blood, taken in a trial of the OX40 agonist ivuxolimab. This clonotype originated in an adult with an advanced solid tumor such as melanoma, head and neck, liver or kidney cancer. DNA sequence: TGTGCCAGCAGCTTAGGAGAGGAGCAGTACTTC. Its protein is CASSLGEEQYF.